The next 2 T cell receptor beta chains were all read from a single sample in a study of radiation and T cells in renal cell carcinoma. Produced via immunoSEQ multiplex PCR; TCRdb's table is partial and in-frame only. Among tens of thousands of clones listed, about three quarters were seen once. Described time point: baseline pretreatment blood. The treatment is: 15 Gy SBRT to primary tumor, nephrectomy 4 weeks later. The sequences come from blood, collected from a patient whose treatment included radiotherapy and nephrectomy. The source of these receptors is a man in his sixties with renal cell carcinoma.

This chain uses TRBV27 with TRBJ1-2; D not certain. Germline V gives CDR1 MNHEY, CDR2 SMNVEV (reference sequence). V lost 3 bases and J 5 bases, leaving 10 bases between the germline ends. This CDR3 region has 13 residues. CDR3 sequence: CASSFGSGYGYTF. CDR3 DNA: TGTGCCAGCAGTTTTGGCAGCGGGTATGGCTACACCTTC.

Here the CDR3 DNA reads TGTGCCAGACACTCAGGGGCTTTAGCCAAAAACATTCAGTACTTC. Translated, it gives CARHSGALAKNIQYF. The J gene is TRBJ2-4, the V gene TRBV6-6; D might be TRBD1 (6 bases). The CDR3 is 15 amino acids. Trimming removed 9 bases from V and 0 bases from J, with 15 bases in between. The germline V gene encodes CDR1 MNHNY and CDR2 SVGAGI (reference sequence).